Detailed here is one T cell receptor (beta chain). This clone was seen a handful of times. The target of this receptor is not known. The sample holds no much larger clone one base away, and base qualities are not on file. Counted from cysteine to phenylalanine, this CDR3 has 15 amino acids. Kept here is only the CDR3 DNA, which spans 45 bases and is read in frame from base 1. CDR1 LGHNA and CDR2 YSLEER were looked up in the germline V gene. Trimming takes 4 bases off V and 4 bases off J; junction bases not matched to a gene: 9. Library method: the immunoSEQ multiplex PCR assay. The multiplex PCR relied on a mix of 60 forward primers for TCR Vbeta segments and 13 reverse primers for TCR Jbeta segments. Amplification of the CDR3 region of rearranged TCR beta genes was performed with a multiplex PCR assay on genomic DNA. On the Illumina HiSeq System, the amplified TCR beta libraries were sequenced as 87-base-pair reads. On the authors' methods: In a later analysis, tens of millions of unique TCR beta chains were counted across the roughly 610 repertoires, and approximately 11 million of these chains were shared by at least two donors. A nearest-neighbor algorithm error-corrected the raw reads and collapsed the reads into unique sequences, merging closely related sequences to remove PCR and sequencing errors. V, D and J gene segments were assigned by aligning CDR3 sequences to IMGT reference sequences. For a sequence to be retained, a match of at least six nucleotides to both a V gene segment and a J gene segment was required. Rearrangements were called productive when the CDR3 lacked stop codons and stayed in frame with V and J; all others were non-productive. Following IMGT convention, CDR3 was defined as the stretch from the second conserved V-encoded cysteine up to the conserved J-encoded phenylalanine. In an earlier analysis of around 640 of the donors, sequences lacking an unambiguous match to a single V gene segment were excluded. An earlier analysis of several hundred of the donors called V segments functional above 56.7% productive rearrangements and segregating when the between-donor standard deviation exceeded 5%. A statistical classification framework was developed to diagnose cytomegalovirus status using the catalog of TCR beta chain sequences. In a later analysis, V and J genes were assigned by comparing TCR nucleotide sequences against IMGT/GENE-DB human TR gene sequences. The TCRdist pipeline was used in a later analysis to assign CDR3 sequences and most-parsimonious VDJ recombination scenarios. A later analysis defined each TCR beta chain by its CDR3 amino acid sequence plus V-gene family, and excluded reads lacking a unique V-gene family. A later analysis removed roughly 590 highly shared, low-generation-probability nucleotide sequences to deal with suspected cross-contamination and a sequencing artifact. A later analysis calculated a clonal expansion index for each public chain from normalized within-repertoire ranks of inferred template counts. A later analysis computed generation probabilities with a VDJ recombination model fitted to out-of-frame rearrangements, and checked the results against IGoR. In a later analysis, hypergeometric tests were used to score TCR-TCR, TCR-HLA and TCR-CMV co-occurrence, with a repertoire-size bias correction applied to TCR pairs. In a later analysis, false discovery rates were estimated by permuting HLA or CMV assignments 20 times. In a later analysis, co-occurring TCRs were grouped with DBSCAN, and TCRdist sequence similarity was added when clustering was performed within HLA-allele-positive subsets. Repertoires with fewer than 30,000 or more than 120,000 public chains were left out of co-occurrence clustering, as were about 5 repertoires with anomalous nucleotide sharing. TCRdb re-hosts the immuneACCESS table, in-frame sequences only. Its copies lack some clones; in the studies checked, an unresolved V gene accounts for under half of them, and the cause for the rest is not known. V, J and clone size were drawn from that table, and D and trimming were deduced from the DNA. The sample has some 200,000 clones on record, 70% to 85% of them singletons. The ten largest clones take up roughly 0.58% of the sample.

The data belong to a study of cytomegalovirus exposure and HLA in healthy donors (dated by TCRdb to about 2017). With respect to the entire study: In an earlier analysis of approximately 500 of the donors, around 290 Gb of sequence data and 90 million to 120 million unique TCR beta sequences from 180 million or so T cells were reported. An early release that covered roughly 600 HLA-typed donors contained approximately 300 gigabases of sequencing data and tens of millions of unique TCR sequences. Among the roughly 390 genotyped donors, more than 70% belonged to the genetic ancestry cluster associated with self-reported Caucasian donors. The study aimed to test whether signatures of past pathogen exposure could be identified by cataloging public T cell receptors. The T cell repertoires of around 670 subjects were profiled by immunosequencing and related to cytomegalovirus serostatus. A separate validation cohort of roughly 130 different subjects was used in addition to the roughly 700-subject first cohort. To predict cytomegalovirus infection status, the study brought together high-throughput TCR immunosequencing, statistical association of individual TCRs with disease status, and machine learning. A later analysis re-examined previously published TCR beta repertoires from 610 or so donors and added high-resolution HLA genotyping to investigate patterns of TCR occurrence. Rather than drawing on any new phenotypic data, the later analysis identified candidate immune exposures from TCR beta sequences and the way those sequences occurred across donors. An earlier analysis of about 620 of the donors applied high-throughput TCR beta sequencing to assess whether each TCR beta V gene segment acted as functional or pseudogenic. Donor age, sex, ethnicity and CMV serostatus were compiled together with the repertoire data. Genome-wide SNP genotypes for about 55% of the roughly 670 donors were used in a later genetic analysis, which treated that subset as a discovery cohort. All discovery cohort repertoires had been generated on a single sequencing platform. HLA typing included class I and class II loci at four-digit resolution. The number of typed donors differed by locus: about 620-630 for A, B, C, DRB1 and DQB1; some 540 for DQA1; approximately 600 for DPA1; and 400 to 480 for DPB1. Four or five DR-DQ haplotypes were handled as single units for association and clustering because linkage in the cohort was strong. Among some 410 genotyped donors of the cohort, an average of about 240,000 unique TCR beta nucleotide sequences were sequenced per donor, roughly 18% of them non-productive.

In total, 666 healthy bone marrow donors made up the cohort. At the time of sampling, every cohort member was nominally healthy, though immune exposures that went unrecorded were likely present. The donor tested CMV seronegative, placing the donor among the 300 to 450 seronegative members of the cohort. Each donor provided a peripheral blood sample, and peripheral blood mononuclear cells were used for TCR beta sequencing. The Qiagen DNeasy Blood Extraction Kit was used to extract genomic DNA from the blood cell samples. Paper-wide results and their limitations: A cluster of highly shared sequence variants was judged likely to represent a technical artifact of the sequencing pipeline. Because HLA typing was missing for some donors at each locus, association tests included only the typed subset. A later analysis found that HLA-associated TCR beta chains were more clonally expanded and had lower generation probabilities than equally common non-associated chains. In a later analysis, most CMV-associated TCR beta chains were found to appear HLA-restricted, with HLA associations seemingly driven largely by CMV exposure. Three of the identified cytomegalovirus-associated TCR beta chains were confirmed in vitro to be specific for cytomegalovirus antigens. At a false discovery rate of 0.05, a later analysis linked fewer than 20,000 TCR beta sequences to specific HLA alleles. In an earlier analysis of several hundred of the donors, most TCR beta V segments were observed in productive rearrangements about 87% or about 30% of the time, broadly matching IMGT annotations. Cytomegalovirus status was reported to be diagnosed by the classifier with high specificity and sensitivity in both the original and validation cohorts. The 87-base-pair reads could not distinguish some IMGT-functional V segments, including TRBV6-2 and TRBV6-3, so those segments were excluded. Compared with the approximately 710-donor mean, donors in an Asian-associated ancestry cluster had fewer N-insertions in productive TCRs, according to a later genetic analysis. A later analysis found that TCR association rates varied across HLA loci, with DRB1 alleles showing the most associated TCRs and HLA-C alleles the fewest. Most TCR sequences were seen in very few donors, while some public TCRs were found in many individuals. According to a later analysis, parvovirus B19, influenza, CMV and Epstein-Barr virus appeared linked to several top co-occurrence clusters. A later genetic analysis associated a missense DCLRE1C variant with V-gene and J-gene trimming of TCR beta chains, and an independent cohort replicated the association. The only immune exposure information available for the cohort was CMV serostatus. The earlier analysis of 450 to 700 of the donors excluded about 16 rarely observed V segments, including chromosome 9 orphons, because counts were too low. The authors suggested that the approach could potentially be generalized to other disease states and immunological phenotypes. A further reported finding was that TCR beta sequences accurately predicted the HLA-A and HLA-B alleles for most subjects in the first cohort. A total of around 150 TCR beta chains were listed by the study as associated with cytomegalovirus. The cohort was sequenced for TCR beta chains only, and without alpha or paired-chain data the features that could be detected were limited. Linkage disequilibrium might explain the correlated functional status among segregating V segments, but an unknown experimental factor could not be excluded. Assigning TCR associations to individual alleles was difficult when HLA alleles, especially DR and DQ, strongly co-occurred. Roughly uniform sequencing depth across donors was assumed in presence/absence analyses, although this assumption may not hold.

This sequence was found in a middle-aged woman in good health and CMV-seronegative. The sample consisted of PBMCs. Recombination connected TRBV4-3 to TRBJ1-2; 7 central nucleotides agree with TRBD1. Here the CDR3 is given as CASSRQTGEGYGYTF. The DNA sequence is TGCGCCAGCAGCCGCCAAACAGGGGAAGGCTATGGCTACACCTTC.